The 10 T cell receptor beta chains reported below all come from one sample, sequenced in a study of CD8 T cells in ankylosing spondylitis. TCRdb itself ran the 5' RACE reads through MiXCR, one entry per CDR3 protein. The table has nearly 250,000 distinct CDR3 sequences, around 32% seen once. The material sequenced was blood, either unsorted or a sorted T cell fraction (not recorded which). The receptors come from a male donor with ankylosing spondylitis or in good health (not recorded which).

The V call is TRBV14, the J call TRBJ2-7; 9 nucleotides agree with TRBD1. With 6 bases clipped from V and 5 bases from J, the junction kept 5 bases outside the gene matches. Germline V gene data show CDR1 as SGHDN and CDR2 as FVKESK. The CDR3 consists of 13 residues. As DNA, the CDR3 is TGTGCCAGCAGGCAAACAGGGGGCCACGAGCAGTACTTC. Protein sequence: CASRQTGGHEQYF.

The V gene is TRBV5-1, the J gene TRBJ2-7; perhaps TRBD1 as D (6 bases). Germline V lookup: CDR1 SGHRS, CDR2 YFSETQ. The CDR3 loop spans 14 amino acids. V was clipped by 6 bases and J by 0 bases, with 13 bases between them. CDR3 in DNA: TGCGCCAGCACCCGGGACACCTACTCCTACGAGCAGTACTTC. It is translated as CASTRDTYSYEQYF.

This clonotype has more than one count but fewer than ten. The chain is built from TRBV12-3 or TRBV12-4 and TRBJ2-6, with D unclear. The ends were cut back, 6 bases at V and 13 bases at J, with 13 bases in the middle. CDR3 length: 12 amino acids. This CDR3 is CASSPTIRVLTF. Written as DNA, the CDR3 is TGTGCCAGCAGCCCAACGATCCGGGTCCTGACTTTC.

The rearrangement joins TRBV6-5 to TRBJ2-5; D possibly corresponds to TRBD1 (6 bases). V lost 11 bases, J lost 5 bases, and 15 bases lay in between. CDR1 and CDR2 from the germline V gene are MNHEY and SVGAGI. There are 12 residues in the CDR3. CDR3 sequence reads: CAARARGETQYF. CDR3 DNA sequence: TGTGCCGCCCGGGCCAGGGGTGAGACCCAGTACTTC.

The chain links TRBV18 to TRBJ1-6, with 10 bases identical to TRBD1. V lost 0 bases to trimming and J lost 9 bases; unmatched junction nucleotides: 8. The CDR3 consists of 17 residues. The V gene's germline CDR1 is KGHSH and CDR2 LQKENI. CDR3 loop: CASSPPGRTGGGSPLHF. Here the CDR3 DNA reads TGTGCCAGCTCACCACCGGGAAGGACAGGGGGGGGTTCACCCCTCCACTTT.

The genes are TRBV20-1 and TRBJ2-1; D may be TRBD2 (6 bases). In germline, CDR1 is DFQATT, CDR2 SNEGSKA (reference sequence). The CDR3 sequence is 15 residues long. V lost 3 bases to trimming and J lost 0 bases, with 12 bases between them. The CDR3 DNA follows: TGCAGTGCTAGGGGTCCGGGGGTCTCCTACAATGAGCAGTTCTTC. It is translated as CSARGPGVSYNEQFF.

This chain's CDR3 is CASSRTASSYNEQFF. The CDR3 region has the DNA TGTGCCAGCAGCCGAACGGCCAGCTCCTACAATGAGCAGTTCTTC. The gene calls are TRBV28 and TRBJ2-1, with D hard to call. The germline V gene has CDR1 MDHEN and CDR2 SYDVKM. With 6 bases removed from V and 0 bases from J, the gap between germline ends came to 12 bases. The CDR3 loop spans 15 amino acids.

This clonotype was counted once. The V gene is TRBV24-1, the J gene TRBJ2-2; 7 positions agree with TRBD1. The CDR3 is 16 residues long. CDR1 and CDR2 (germline): KGHDR, SFDVKD. The V segment lost 3 bases and the J segment 3 bases; nucleotides outside the gene matches: 6. The CDR3 nucleotides read TGTGCCACCAGTGATCGCACAGGGGTGGACACCGGGGAGCTGTTTTTT. Amino acids: CATSDRTGVDTGELFF.

The chain is built from TRBV6-1 and TRBJ1-2, with TRBD1 matching over 7 bases. Trimming took 6 bases from V and 7 from J; bases not matched to a gene: 8. Germline CDR1 is MNHNS and CDR2 is SASEGT. The CDR3 is made up of 13 amino acids. CDR3 nucleotide sequence: TGTGCCAGCAGAGACAGGGATAGTGGTGGCTACACCTTC. It encodes CASRDRDSGGYTF.

The V call is TRBV5-1, the J call TRBJ2-7, with unresolved D. From germline, CDR1 is SGHRS and CDR2 YFSETQ. CDR3 size: 13 residues. The V gene lost 4 bases and the J gene lost 2 bases, with 10 bases spanning the gap. CDR3 nucleotides: TGCGCCAGCAGCGTGGGGTTAGCCTACGAGCAGTACTTC. Translated, it gives CASSVGLAYEQYF. Full variable domain (outside the CDR3, taken from reference TRBV5-1 and TRBJ2-7): KAGVTQTPRYLIKTRGQQVTLSCSPISGHRSVSWYQQTPGQGLQFLFEYFSETQRNKGNFPGRFSGRQFSNSRSEMNVSTLELGDSALYLCASSVGLAYEQYFGPGTRLTVT.